This record concerns one T cell receptor beta chain sequence. Its target is not known. V was shortened by 2 bases and J by 1 base, with 11 bases between the two germline ends. Germline CDR1 is SQVTM and CDR2 is ANQGSEA. The CDR3 consists of 14 residues. The sample comes from a study of T cells in Graves' hyperthyroidism and ophthalmopathy. Study results and caveats: Ophthalmopathy cases were set apart from stable hyperthyroidism by a 13 V-J model.

Amplification yielded TCR beta CDR3 regions, with RNA transcripts as the source. TCR CDR3 regions were first amplified by RT-PCR with HTBI primers. TCRdb reprocessed the multiplex PCR reads with MiXCR, giving one entry per CDR3 protein. The top ten hold roughly 10% of the sample, which has about 98,000 distinct CDR3 sequences, 35% to 45% seen once. This sequence joins TRBV29-1 and TRBJ1-1; D is unresolved. The TCR comes from a woman in her twenties or thirties with Graves' hyperthyroidism. The specimen was peripheral blood or thyroid tissue (not recorded which). CDR3 sequence reads: CSVETGLANTEAFF. CDR3 in DNA: TGCAGCGTTGAAACGGGTTTGGCGAACACTGAAGCTTTCTTT. The full variable domain, completed using reference TRBV29-1 and TRBJ1-1, is SAVISQKPSRDICQRGTSLTIQCQVDSQVTMMFWYRQQPGQSLTLIATANQGSEATYESGFVIDKFPISRPNLTFSTLTVSNMSPEDSSIYLCSVETGLANTEAFFGQGTRLTVV.